This TCR beta chain was retrieved from a study of blood T cell repertoires in COVID-19. Background on the study: Researchers got acute and convalescent COVID-19 samples from the United States, Italy and Spain. PBMCs, B-cell-depleted T cells, or T cells provided the cDNA or gDNA that made up the material.

Seattle researchers signed up patients amid active infection and tracked them longitudinally. Original data processing: Estimation of nucleated cell counts relied on the amplification of reference gene primers. Libraries were prepared by immunoSEQ multiplex PCR; TCRdb keeps only in-frame clonotypes and omits some of them. D and trimming come from the DNA, and the V and J calls and clone size come from that table. The sample lists 200,000 to 250,000 clones; 80% to 95% were seen once. Germline V CDR1 and CDR2: MDHEN, SYDVKM. This CDR3 spans 11 amino acids. Trimming removed 3 bases from V and 8 bases from J, with 5 bases in between.

The material sequenced was peripheral blood. The source of this sequence is a man aged 25-45 years with COVID-19, enrolled during active disease. The genes are TRBV28 and TRBJ1-3; no firm D call. The chain's CDR3 is CASSFRDTIYF. CDR3 nucleotides: TGTGCCAGCAGTTTTCGGGACACCATATATTTT.